A selection of T cell receptor beta chains follows, all from one sample in a study of hypomethylating agent response in myelodysplastic syndrome. Profiling relied on immunoSEQ multiplex PCR, and the TCRdb table lists in-frame clones only, not all of them. Among approximately 4,500 clones listed, over 70% were seen once. The material sequenced was bone marrow, taken before or after starting hypomethylating agent treatment for myelodysplastic syndrome (not recorded which). These receptors were collected from a human donor with myelodysplastic syndrome. CDR3s include the opening cysteine and the closing phenylalanine or tryptophan. The D gene is left open where the match is weak. Only part of the rows carry a size: once, few, many, or a class if the clone is expanded.

clone size,J gene,D gene,V gene,CDR3 DNA,CDR3 protein
NA,TRBJ1-6,NA,TRBV13,TGTGCCAGCAGCCATACCCTCCAGTCACCCCTCCACTTT,CASSHTLQSPLHF
once,TRBJ1-4,NA,TRBV2,TGTGCCAGCACCCGTTTACTTGAAAAACTGTTTTTT,CASTRLLEKLFF
NA,TRBJ2-7,NA,TRBV10-3,TGTGCCATCAGTGCGGGGGTCTACGAGCAGTACTTC,CAISAGVYEQYF
NA,TRBJ1-1,NA,TRBV29-1,TGCAGCACTACGGGGGAGGGGTTAATGAACACTGAAGCTTTCTTT,CSTTGEGLMNTEAFF
few,TRBJ2-7,TRBD2,TRBV7-6,TGTGCCAGCAGCAGCGGGACTTCATCCTACGAGCAGTACTTC,CASSSGTSSYEQYF
once,TRBJ2-7,NA,TRBV2,TGTGCCAGCAGTGAAGGCAGGGTCAACGAGCAGTACTTC,CASSEGRVNEQYF
NA,TRBJ2-5,NA,TRBV9,TGTGCCAGCAGCGTGAGGACAGAAGAGACCCAGTACTTC,CASSVRTEETQYF
NA,TRBJ2-1,NA,TRBV11-1,TGTGCCAGCAGCCCCAATACGTACAATGAGCAGTTCTTC,CASSPNTYNEQFF
NA,TRBJ1-1,TRBD1,TRBV18,TGTGCCAGCTCTCGAGACAGGGTCGGCGCTGAAGCTTTCTTT,CASSRDRVGAEAFF
NA,TRBJ1-4,NA,TRBV5-1,TGCGCCAGCAGCAGGACCGGGGCGACGAGGGGTGAAAAACTGTTTTTT,CASSRTGATRGEKLFF
NA,TRBJ2-2,TRBD1,TRBV27,TGTGCCAGCAGTTCGGACAGGGGCACCGGGGAGCTGTTTTTT,CASSSDRGTGELFF
NA,TRBJ1-4,TRBD1,TRBV7-9,TGTGCCAGCAGCCCGGGACAGCGAGTCGAAAAACTGTTTTTT,CASSPGQRVEKLFF
NA,TRBJ2-7,NA,TRBV7-2,TGTGCCAGCAGCTTACTCGCACAGGGATACGAGCAGTACTTC,CASSLLAQGYEQYF
few,TRBJ1-5,NA,TRBV28,TGTGCCAGCACCTCGGGGGGGGCCCGGCAGCCCCAGCATTTT,CASTSGGARQPQHF
NA,TRBJ1-1,TRBD1,TRBV6-5,TGTGCCAGCAGTCCGGGACAGGGGGGAAGTGAAGCTTTCTTT,CASSPGQGGSEAFF
NA,TRBJ1-2,NA,TRBV5-6,TGTGCCAGCAGCCCAGGTTCGGGCTATGGCTACACCTTC,CASSPGSGYGYTF
NA,TRBJ2-7,TRBD2,TRBV5-1,TGCGCCAGCAGCCACGGGACTAGCGGGGCTGACTTATCCTACGAGCAGTACTTC,CASSHGTSGADLSYEQYF
NA,TRBJ1-2,NA,TRBV5-6,TGTGCCAGCAGCTTCCCCGGGAACTATGGCTACACCTTC,CASSFPGNYGYTF
NA,TRBJ1-1,NA,TRBV5-1,TGCGCCAGCAGCCAAAACCTTCTTCATCCCGCCGCTGAAGCTTTCTTT,CASSQNLLHPAAEAFF
NA,TRBJ2-2,TRBD1,TRBV9,TGTGCCAGCAGCGATCCCTCGGGTCAGGGGGCCACCGGGGAGCTGTTTTTT,CASSDPSGQGATGELFF